Each of the 18 T cell receptor beta chains below was sequenced from the same sample in a study of cytotoxic CD8 clonotypes in ibrutinib-treated CLL. The table came from immunoSEQ multiplex PCR; TCRdb's copy has only in-frame clones and leaves some out. The sample lists some 300,000 clones, about 77% occurring once. Sequences were derived from PBMCs, sampled before ibrutinib treatment. The receptors were sampled from a human donor with chronic lymphocytic leukemia.

This clone was seen just once. The chain combines TRBV28 with TRBJ2-1, with D maybe TRBD2 (5 bases). The CDR3 loop spans 14 amino acids. Trimming left V 6 bases short and J 8 bases short, with 17 bases between. Per the germline V gene, CDR1 is MDHEN and CDR2 is SYDVKM. CDR3 in DNA: TGTGCCAGCAGCCTATCGGGAATCAAACATGAGCAGTTCTTC. Translated, it gives CASSLSGIKHEQFF.

The rearrangement links TRBV25-1 to TRBJ1-3; D is possibly TRBD1 (6 bases). Trimming removed 0 bases from V and 16 bases from J, with 16 bases in between. The CDR3 runs 13 residues. The germline V gene has CDR1 MGHDK and CDR2 SYGVNS. The CDR3 bases are TGTGCCAGCAGTGAATATGGGACACCCCTTGTGTATTTT. Amino acid sequence: CASSEYGTPLVYF.

This clone was recorded a few times. The rearrangement uses TRBV6-4 and TRBJ2-1; 11 bases agree with TRBD2. The germline gives CDR1 MRHNA, CDR2 SNTAGT. J gave up 0 bases and V 5 bases, and 9 bases lay outside the gene matches. CDR3 length: 18 residues. The CDR3 DNA sequence: TGTGCCAGCAGTTTCCTAGCGGGAGGTTCAAGCTCCTACAATGAGCAGTTCTTC. Its translation: CASSFLAGGSSSYNEQFF.

The J gene is TRBJ2-7, the V gene TRBV25-1, with D tentatively TRBD2 (5 bases). The V gene lost 10 bases and the J gene lost 4 bases, with 20 bases spanning the gap. The CDR3 is made up of 14 amino acids. CDR1 MGHDK and CDR2 SYGVNS come from the germline V gene. The CDR3 loop is CATEPRPGTYEQYF. The CDR3, as DNA: TGTGCCACCGAGCCCCGACCGGGAACTTACGAGCAGTACTTC.

The chain joins TRBV2 to TRBJ1-3; D gene ambiguous. Germline V gene data show CDR1 as SNHLY and CDR2 as FYNNEI. CDR3 length: 16 amino acids. The germline V and J ends were trimmed by 2 bases and 3 bases, with 14 bases remaining between them. CDR3 coding DNA: TGTGCCAGCAGTGAAAGGTACGGAAAAGATGGAAACACCATATATTTT. Protein: CASSERYGKDGNTIYF.

This sequence joins TRBV29-1 and TRBJ2-3; 8 bases are a match to TRBD1. V gave up 4 bases and J gave up 5 bases; unmatched junction bases: 8. Germline CDR1 SQVTM, CDR2 ANQGSEA. The CDR3 has 14 residues. The CDR3 is CSVGQGPTLDTQYF. CDR3 nucleotides: TGCAGCGTTGGACAGGGGCCTACATTAGATACGCAGTATTTT.

This chain uses TRBV9 with TRBJ2-7; no clear D gene. Trimming stripped 0 bases from V and 1 base from J, with 11 bases between. Germline-derived CDR1 and CDR2 are SGDLS and YYNGEE. The CDR3 is made up of 15 amino acids. For the CDR3, the DNA is TGTGCCAGCAGCGTAGGCAGCCTTCTATCCTACGAGCAGTACTTC. Its protein product is CASSVGSLLSYEQYF.

The CDR3: CASSPSVEQYF. DNA of the CDR3: TGTGCCAGCAGTCCGAGTGTCGAGCAGTACTTC. The chain recombines TRBV25-1 with TRBJ2-7; no firm D call. Trimming stripped 5 bases from V and 6 bases from J, with 8 bases between. The CDR3 contains 11 residues. Germline assignment: CDR1 MGHDK and CDR2 SYGVNS.

The chain carries TRBV6-5 and TRBJ2-5; 8 bases are a match to TRBD2. CDR3 length equals 14 residues. In germline, CDR1 is MNHEY, CDR2 SVGAGI. V lost 8 bases to trimming and J lost 5 bases; unmatched junction nucleotides: 10. The CDR3 nucleotides are TGTGCCAGCCGCGAGCCGGGACTAGAGGAGACCCAGTACTTC. Amino acid sequence: CASREPGLEETQYF.

This clone was observed a handful of times. Here the CDR3 reads CASSRDGGYTF. In nucleotides, the CDR3 is TGTGCCAGCAGCCGGGACGGCGGCTACACCTTC. The V and J genes are TRBV28 and TRBJ1-2, with D possibly matching TRBD1 (5 bases). Per the germline V gene, CDR1 is MDHEN and CDR2 is SYDVKM. The CDR3 has 11 residues. V shed 6 bases and J shed 8 bases, with 10 bases lying between them.

In its sample, this clone was seen a few times. The chain is built from TRBV10-3 and TRBJ2-1; 9 bases map to TRBD2. CDR3 size: 16 residues. Per germline, CDR1 ENHRY and CDR2 SYGVKD. V was clipped by 3 bases and J by 5 bases; unmatched bases: 8. CDR3 region: CAISEFTSGLHNEQFF. CDR3 in DNA: TGTGCCATCAGTGAATTTACTAGCGGGTTGCACAATGAGCAGTTCTTC.

This clone was recorded a few times. This chain links TRBV4-3 with TRBJ2-7; 7 positions agree with TRBD1. Trimming cost V 10 bases and J 4 bases; bases outside gene matches: 10. CDR3 length: 13 amino acids. From germline, CDR1 is LGHNA and CDR2 YSLEER. CDR3 sequence reads: CATTATGLYEQYF. Written as DNA, the CDR3 is TGCGCCACTACGGCGACAGGGCTATACGAGCAGTACTTC.

Here the CDR3 DNA reads TGCGCCAGCAGCCAAGACCGGGACAGGGGGCTCGAGCAGTACTTC. It is translated as CASSQDRDRGLEQYF. V and J are TRBV4-1 and TRBJ2-7, with 12 bases lining up with TRBD1. The CDR3 is made up of 15 amino acids. J gave up 6 bases and V 0 bases, and 3 bases lay outside the gene matches. Per the germline V gene, CDR1 is MGHRA and CDR2 is YSYEKL.

The chain employs TRBV6-1 and TRBJ1-1; D not resolved. The CDR3 covers 13 residues. Trimming stripped 2 bases from V and 6 bases from J, with 10 bases between. CDR1 is MNHNS and CDR2 is SASEGT in the germline V gene. The CDR3 sequence: CASSEMWAAEAFF. The CDR3, as DNA: TGTGCCAGCAGTGAAATGTGGGCCGCTGAAGCTTTCTTT.

The J gene is TRBJ2-2, the V gene TRBV19; D is unresolved. Trimming pared 5 bases from V and 6 bases from J, leaving 16 bases between. CDR3 size: 15 residues. CDR1 LNHDA and CDR2 SQIVND come from the germline V gene (reference sequence). CDR3 coding DNA: TGTGCCAGTAGTGAGAACGTGAACCGGGCCGGGGAGCTGTTTTTT. Its protein product is CASSENVNRAGELFF.

The rearrangement joins TRBV7-2 to TRBJ2-3, with D possibly matching TRBD2 (6 bases). The germline gives CDR1 SGHTA, CDR2 FQGNSA. Trimming pared 4 bases from V and 0 bases from J, leaving 14 bases between. This CDR3 region has 16 residues. This CDR3 reads CASSSRRAGSTDTQYF. CDR3 bases: TGTGCCAGCAGCTCCCGGAGGGCAGGAAGCACAGATACGCAGTATTTT.

As regards this clone: Likely a read error: the CDR3 ends without its conserved phenylalanine or tryptophan. The limits of the CDR3 on the DNA are not certain, so only TCRdb's listed CDR3 is given. The rearrangement joins TRBV7-8 to TRBJ1-1. In germline, CDR1 is SGHVS, CDR2 FQNEAQ. The CDR3 spans 13 amino acids, including both terminal residues. CDR3 amino acids: CASSPVSDWEVEM.

The chain joins TRBV7-2 to TRBJ2-5; D remains ambiguous. V was clipped by 5 bases and J by 0 bases, with 10 bases between them. The germline V gene encodes CDR1 SGHTA and CDR2 FQGNSA. This CDR3 contains 14 residues. CDR3 nucleotides: TGTGCCAGCAGCCCCACTACATACCAAGAGACCCAGTACTTC. Its translation is CASSPTTYQETQYF.